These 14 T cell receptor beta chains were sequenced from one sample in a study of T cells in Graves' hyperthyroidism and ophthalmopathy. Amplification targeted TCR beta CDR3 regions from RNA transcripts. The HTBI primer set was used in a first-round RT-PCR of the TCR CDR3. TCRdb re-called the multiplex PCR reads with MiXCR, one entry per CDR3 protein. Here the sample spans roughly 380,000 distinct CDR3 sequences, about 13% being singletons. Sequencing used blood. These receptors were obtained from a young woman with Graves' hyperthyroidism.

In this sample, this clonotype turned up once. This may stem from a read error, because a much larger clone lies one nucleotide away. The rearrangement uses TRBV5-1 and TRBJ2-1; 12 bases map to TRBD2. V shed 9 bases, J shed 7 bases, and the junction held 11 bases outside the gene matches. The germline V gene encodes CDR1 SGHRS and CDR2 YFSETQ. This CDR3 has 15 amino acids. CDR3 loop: CANAPLAGGSNEQFF. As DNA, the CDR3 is TGCGCCAACGCGCCACTAGCGGGAGGTAGTAATGAGCAGTTCTTC.

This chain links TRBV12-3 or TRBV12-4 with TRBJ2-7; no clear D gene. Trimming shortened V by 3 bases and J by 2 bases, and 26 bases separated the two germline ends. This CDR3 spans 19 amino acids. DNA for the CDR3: TGTGCCAGCAGTTTTGGCCATGTGACTTTGGGCAGTCCAACCTACGAGCAGTACTTC. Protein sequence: CASSFGHVTLGSPTYEQYF.

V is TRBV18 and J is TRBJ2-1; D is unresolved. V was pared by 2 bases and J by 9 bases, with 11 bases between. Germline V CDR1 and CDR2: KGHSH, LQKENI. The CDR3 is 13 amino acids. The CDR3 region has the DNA TGTGCCAGCTCACCAAACTCTCAGGCTGAGCAGTTCTTC. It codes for CASSPNSQAEQFF. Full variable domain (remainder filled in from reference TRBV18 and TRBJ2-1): NAGVMQNPRHLVRRRGQEARLRCSPMKGHSHVYWYRQLPEEGLKFMVYLQKENIIDESGMPKERFSAEFPKEGPSILRIQQVVRGDSAAYFCASSPNSQAEQFFGPGTRLTVL.

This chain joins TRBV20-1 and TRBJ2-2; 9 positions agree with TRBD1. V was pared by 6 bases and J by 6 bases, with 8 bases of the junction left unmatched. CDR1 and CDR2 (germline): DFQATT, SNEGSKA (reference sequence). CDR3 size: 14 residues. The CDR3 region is CSAPYRGPSGELFF. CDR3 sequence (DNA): TGCAGTGCCCCGTACAGGGGGCCTTCCGGGGAGCTGTTTTTT.

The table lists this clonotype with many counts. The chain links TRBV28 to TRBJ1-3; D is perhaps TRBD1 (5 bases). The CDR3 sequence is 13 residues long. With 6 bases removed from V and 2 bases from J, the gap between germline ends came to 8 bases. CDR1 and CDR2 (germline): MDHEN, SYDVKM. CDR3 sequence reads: CASSQGAGNTIYF. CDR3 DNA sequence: TGTGCCAGCAGCCAGGGAGCTGGAAACACCATATATTTT.

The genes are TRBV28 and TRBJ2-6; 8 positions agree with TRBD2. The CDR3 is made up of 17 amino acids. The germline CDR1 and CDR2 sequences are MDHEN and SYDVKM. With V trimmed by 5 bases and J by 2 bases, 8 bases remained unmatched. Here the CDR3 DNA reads TGTGCCAGCAGTGGCGGCGGGGGGCGGGCTGGGGCCAACGTCCTGACTTTC. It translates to CASSGGGGRAGANVLTF.

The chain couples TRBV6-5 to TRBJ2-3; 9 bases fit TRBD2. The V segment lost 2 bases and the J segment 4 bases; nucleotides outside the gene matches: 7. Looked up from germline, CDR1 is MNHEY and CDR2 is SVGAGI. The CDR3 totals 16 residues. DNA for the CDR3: TGTGCCAGCAGTTACCGGCAGCGGGAGGCCCCAGATACGCAGTATTTT. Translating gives CASSYRQREAPDTQYF.

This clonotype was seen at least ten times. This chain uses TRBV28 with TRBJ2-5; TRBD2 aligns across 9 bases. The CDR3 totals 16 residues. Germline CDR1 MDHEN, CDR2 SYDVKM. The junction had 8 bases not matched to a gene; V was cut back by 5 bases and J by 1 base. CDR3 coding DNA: TGTGCCAGCAGTAGCCCGGCGGGAGGGACCCAAGAGACCCAGTACTTC. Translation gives CASSSPAGGTQETQYF.

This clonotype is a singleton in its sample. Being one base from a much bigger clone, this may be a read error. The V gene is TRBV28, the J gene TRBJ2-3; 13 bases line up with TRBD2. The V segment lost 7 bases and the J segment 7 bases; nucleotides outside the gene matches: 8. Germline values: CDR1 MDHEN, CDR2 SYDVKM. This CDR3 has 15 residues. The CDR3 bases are TGTGCCAGCACCTCGGGACTAGCGGGATTCTATACGCAGTATTTT. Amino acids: CASTSGLAGFYTQYF.

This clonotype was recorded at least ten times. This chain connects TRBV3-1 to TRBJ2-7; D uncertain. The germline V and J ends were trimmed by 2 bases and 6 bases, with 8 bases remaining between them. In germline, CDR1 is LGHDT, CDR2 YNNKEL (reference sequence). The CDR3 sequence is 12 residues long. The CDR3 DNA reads TGTGCCAGCAGCCAACGGGTCTCCGAGCAGTACTTC. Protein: CASSQRVSEQYF.

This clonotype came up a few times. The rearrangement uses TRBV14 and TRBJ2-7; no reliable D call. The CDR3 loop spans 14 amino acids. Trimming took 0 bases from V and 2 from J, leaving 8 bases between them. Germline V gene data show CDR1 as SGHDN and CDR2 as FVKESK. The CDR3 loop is CASSQELRTYEQYF. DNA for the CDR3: TGTGCCAGCAGCCAAGAATTGAGGACCTACGAGCAGTACTTC.

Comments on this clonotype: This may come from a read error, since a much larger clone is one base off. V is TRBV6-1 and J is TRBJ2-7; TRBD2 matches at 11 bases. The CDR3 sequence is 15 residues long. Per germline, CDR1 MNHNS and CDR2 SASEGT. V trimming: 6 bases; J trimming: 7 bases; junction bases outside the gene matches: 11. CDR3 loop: CASSPGTSGDNEQYF. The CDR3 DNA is TGTGCCAGCAGCCCCGGGACTAGCGGAGACAATGAGCAGTACTTC.

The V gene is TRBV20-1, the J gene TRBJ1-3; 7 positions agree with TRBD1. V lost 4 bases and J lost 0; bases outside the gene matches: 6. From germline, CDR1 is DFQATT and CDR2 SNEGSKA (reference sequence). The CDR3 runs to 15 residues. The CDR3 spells CSAKGGTVSGNTIYF. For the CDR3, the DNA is TGCAGTGCTAAGGGGGGGACAGTCTCTGGAAACACCATATATTTT.

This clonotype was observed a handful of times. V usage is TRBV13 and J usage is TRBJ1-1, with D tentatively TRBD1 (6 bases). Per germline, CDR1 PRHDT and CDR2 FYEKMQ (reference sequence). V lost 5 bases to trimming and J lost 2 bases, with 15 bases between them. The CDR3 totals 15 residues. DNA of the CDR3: TGTGCCAGCAGCCCCGGAGGGGACATAAACACTGAAGCTTTCTTT. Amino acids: CASSPGGDINTEAFF.